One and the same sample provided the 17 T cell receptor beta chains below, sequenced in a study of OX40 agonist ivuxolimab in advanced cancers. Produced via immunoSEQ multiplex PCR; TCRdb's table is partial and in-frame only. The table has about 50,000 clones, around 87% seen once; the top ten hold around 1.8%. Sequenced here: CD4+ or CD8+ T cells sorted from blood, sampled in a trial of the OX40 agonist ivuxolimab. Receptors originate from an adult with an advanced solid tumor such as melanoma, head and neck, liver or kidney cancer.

CDR3 nucleotides: TGTGCCAGCAGCCCAACCCAGGGGGGCAGATTGTACTATACGCAGTATTTT. It encodes CASSPTQGGRLYYTQYF. The chain uses TRBV7-9 and TRBJ2-3; TRBD1 is a possible D gene (7 bases). The CDR3 extends over 17 amino acids. V lost 5 bases, J lost 7 bases, and 25 bases lay in between. The germline gives CDR1 SEHNR, CDR2 FQNEAQ (reference sequence).

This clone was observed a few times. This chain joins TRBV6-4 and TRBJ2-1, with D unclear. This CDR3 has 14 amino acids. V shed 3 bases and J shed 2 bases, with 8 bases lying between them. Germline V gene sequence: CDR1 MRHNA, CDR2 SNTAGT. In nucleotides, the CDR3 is TGTGCCAGCAGTGAAGGCTACGCCTACAATGAGCAGTTCTTC. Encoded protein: CASSEGYAYNEQFF.

The CDR3 sequence: CASSPSGRRPSNYGYTF. As DNA, the CDR3 is TGTGCCAGCAGCCCCTCTGGGCGGAGGCCCTCTAACTATGGCTACACCTTC. The V gene is TRBV7-9, the J gene TRBJ1-2; no clear D. Germline V gives CDR1 SEHNR, CDR2 FQNEAQ (reference sequence). V lost 5 bases and J lost 0, with 19 bases in between. This CDR3 spans 17 amino acids.

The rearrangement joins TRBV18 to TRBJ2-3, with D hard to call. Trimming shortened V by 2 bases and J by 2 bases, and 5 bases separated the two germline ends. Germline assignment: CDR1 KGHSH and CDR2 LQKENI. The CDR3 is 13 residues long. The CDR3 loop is CASSPANTDTQYF. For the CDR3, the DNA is TGTGCCAGCTCACCAGCTAACACAGATACGCAGTATTTT.

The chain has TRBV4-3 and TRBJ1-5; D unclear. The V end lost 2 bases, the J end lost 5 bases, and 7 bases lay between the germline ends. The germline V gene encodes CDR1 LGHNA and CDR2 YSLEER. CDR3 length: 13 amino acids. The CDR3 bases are TGCGCCAGCAGCCAATCAGAGTATCAGCCCCAGCATTTT. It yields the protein CASSQSEYQPQHF.

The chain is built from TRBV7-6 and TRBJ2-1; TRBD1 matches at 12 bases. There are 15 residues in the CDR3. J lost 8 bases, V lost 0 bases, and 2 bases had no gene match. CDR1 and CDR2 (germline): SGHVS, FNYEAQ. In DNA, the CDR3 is TGTGCCAGCAGCTTAGCGGGACAGGGGGCCTATGAGCAGTTCTTC. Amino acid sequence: CASSLAGQGAYEQFF.

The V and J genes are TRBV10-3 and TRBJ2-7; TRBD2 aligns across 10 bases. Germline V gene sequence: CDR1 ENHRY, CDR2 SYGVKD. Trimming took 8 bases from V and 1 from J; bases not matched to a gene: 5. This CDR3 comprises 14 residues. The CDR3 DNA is TGTGCCATCTCTAGCGGGGGCTTATCCTACGAGCAGTACTTC. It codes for CAISSGGLSYEQYF.

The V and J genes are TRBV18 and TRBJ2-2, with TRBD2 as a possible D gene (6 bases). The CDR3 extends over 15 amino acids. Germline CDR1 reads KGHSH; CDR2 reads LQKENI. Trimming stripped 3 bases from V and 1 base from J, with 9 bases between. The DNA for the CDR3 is TGTGCCAGCTCACCGTCAGCGGGGAACACCGGGGAGCTGTTTTTT. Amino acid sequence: CASSPSAGNTGELFF.

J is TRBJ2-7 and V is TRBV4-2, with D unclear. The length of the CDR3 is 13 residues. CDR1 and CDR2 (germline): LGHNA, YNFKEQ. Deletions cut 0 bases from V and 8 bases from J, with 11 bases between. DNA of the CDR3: TGTGCCAGCAGCCAAGACACCGTCGGCAAGCAGTACTTC. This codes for CASSQDTVGKQYF.

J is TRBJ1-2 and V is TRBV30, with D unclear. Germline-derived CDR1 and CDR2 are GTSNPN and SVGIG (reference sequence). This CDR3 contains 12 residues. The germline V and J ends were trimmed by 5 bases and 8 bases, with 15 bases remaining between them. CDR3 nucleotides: TGTGCCTGGTCCCTTGGCGGGGTAGGCTACACCTTC. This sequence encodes CAWSLGGVGYTF.

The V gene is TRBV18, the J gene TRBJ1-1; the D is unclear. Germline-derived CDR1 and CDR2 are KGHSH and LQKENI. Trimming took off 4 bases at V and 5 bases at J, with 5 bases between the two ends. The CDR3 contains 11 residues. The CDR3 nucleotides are TGTGCCAGCTCACAAGGGACTGAAGCTTTCTTT. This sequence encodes CASSQGTEAFF.

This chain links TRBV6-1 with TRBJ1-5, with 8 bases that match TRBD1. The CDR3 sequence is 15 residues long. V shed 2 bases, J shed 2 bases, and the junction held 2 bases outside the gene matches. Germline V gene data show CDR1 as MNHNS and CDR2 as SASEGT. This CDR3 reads CASSEMGQGNQPQHF. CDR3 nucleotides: TGTGCCAGCAGTGAAATGGGACAGGGCAATCAGCCCCAGCATTTT.

The CDR3 bases are TGTGCCAGCATTCTAACACCGAACACTGAAGCTTTCTTT. Translated: CASILTPNTEAFF. This chain uses TRBV6-1 with TRBJ1-1; D call uncertain. This CDR3 region has 13 residues. The germline V and J ends were trimmed by 7 bases and 1 base, with 10 bases remaining between them. Germline loops: CDR1 MNHNS, CDR2 SASEGT.

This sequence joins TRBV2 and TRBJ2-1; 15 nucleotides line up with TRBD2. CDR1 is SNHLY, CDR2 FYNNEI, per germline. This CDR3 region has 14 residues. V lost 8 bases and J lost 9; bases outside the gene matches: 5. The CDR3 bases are TGTGCCAGCGGGGGACTAGCGGGAGGCAGTGAGCAGTTCTTC. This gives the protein CASGGLAGGSEQFF.

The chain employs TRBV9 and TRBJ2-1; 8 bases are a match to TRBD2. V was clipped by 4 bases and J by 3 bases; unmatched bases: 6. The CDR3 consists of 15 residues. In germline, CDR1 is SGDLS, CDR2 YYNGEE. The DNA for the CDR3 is TGTGCCAGCAGCCAGGCAAGCGGGGGCTACAATGAGCAGTTCTTC. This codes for CASSQASGGYNEQFF.

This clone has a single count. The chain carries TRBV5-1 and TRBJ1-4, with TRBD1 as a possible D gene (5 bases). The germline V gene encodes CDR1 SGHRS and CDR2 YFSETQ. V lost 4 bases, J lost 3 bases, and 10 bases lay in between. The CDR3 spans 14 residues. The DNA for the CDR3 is TGCGCCAGCAGCGTCGGGGGTGCTAATGAAAAACTGTTTTTT. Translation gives CASSVGGANEKLFF.

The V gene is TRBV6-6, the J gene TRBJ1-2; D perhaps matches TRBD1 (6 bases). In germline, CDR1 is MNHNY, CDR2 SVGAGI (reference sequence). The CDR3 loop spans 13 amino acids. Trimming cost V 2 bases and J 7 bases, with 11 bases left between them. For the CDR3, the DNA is TGTGCCAGCAGTTACGCCGGGGGCTTTGGCTACACCTTC. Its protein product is CASSYAGGFGYTF.